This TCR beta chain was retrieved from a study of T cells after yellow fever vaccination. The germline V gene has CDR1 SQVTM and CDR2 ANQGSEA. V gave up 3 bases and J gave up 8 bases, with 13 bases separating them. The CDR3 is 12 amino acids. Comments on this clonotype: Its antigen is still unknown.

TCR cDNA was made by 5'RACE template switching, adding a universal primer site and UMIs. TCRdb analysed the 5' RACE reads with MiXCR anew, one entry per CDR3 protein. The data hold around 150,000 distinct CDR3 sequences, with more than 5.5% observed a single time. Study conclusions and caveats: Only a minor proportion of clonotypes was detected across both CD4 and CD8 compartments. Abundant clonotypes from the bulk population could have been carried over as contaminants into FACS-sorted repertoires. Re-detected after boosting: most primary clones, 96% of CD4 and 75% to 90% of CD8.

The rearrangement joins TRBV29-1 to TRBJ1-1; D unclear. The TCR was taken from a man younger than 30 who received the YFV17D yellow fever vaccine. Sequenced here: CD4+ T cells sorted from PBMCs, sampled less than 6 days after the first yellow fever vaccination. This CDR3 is CSVESFRGEAFF. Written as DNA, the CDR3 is TGCAGCGTTGAGTCGTTCCGGGGAGAAGCTTTCTTT.